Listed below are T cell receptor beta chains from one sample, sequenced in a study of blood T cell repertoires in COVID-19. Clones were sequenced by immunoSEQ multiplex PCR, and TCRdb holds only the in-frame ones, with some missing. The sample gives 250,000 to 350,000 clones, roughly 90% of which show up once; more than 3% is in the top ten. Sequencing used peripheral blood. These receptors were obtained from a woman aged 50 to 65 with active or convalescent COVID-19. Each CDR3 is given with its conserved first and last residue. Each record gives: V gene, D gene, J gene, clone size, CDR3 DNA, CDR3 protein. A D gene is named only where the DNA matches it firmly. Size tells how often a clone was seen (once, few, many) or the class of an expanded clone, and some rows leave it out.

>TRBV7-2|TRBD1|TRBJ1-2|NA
TGTGCCAGCAGCTTAATTAGGCCCGGGACAGAGCACCGCAACTATGGCTACACCTTC
CASSLIRPGTEHRNYGYTF
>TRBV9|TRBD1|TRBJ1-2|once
TGTGCCAGCAGCGGACAGGGGGTTGGTGGCTACACCTTC
CASSGQGVGGYTF
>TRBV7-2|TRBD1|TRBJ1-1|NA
TGTGCCAGCAGCTTACAAACACTAGGGGACAGGGGACACACTGAAGCTTTCTTT
CASSLQTLGDRGHTEAFF
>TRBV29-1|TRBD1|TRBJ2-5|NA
TGCAGCGTTGGAGGGGACAGGGGGGAGACCCAGTACTTC
CSVGGDRGETQYF
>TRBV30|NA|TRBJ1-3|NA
TGTGCCTGGAGTGTAACGTTAGCTGGGGGGGCTGGAAACACCATATATTTT
CAWSVTLAGGAGNTIYF
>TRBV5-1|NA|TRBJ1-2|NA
TGCGCCAGCAGCCGGGACCTAGGAGGGGCCTATGGCTACACCTTC
CASSRDLGGAYGYTF
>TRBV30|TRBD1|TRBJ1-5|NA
TGTGCCTGGACCCGGACAGGGGCTGTCCAGCCCCAGCATTTT
CAWTRTGAVQPQHF
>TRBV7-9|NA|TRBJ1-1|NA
TGTGCCAGCAGCATTGCAGGTAACACTGAAGCTTTCTTT
CASSIAGNTEAFF
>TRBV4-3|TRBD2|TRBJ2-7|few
TGCGCCAGCAGCCAAGGACTAGCTCACTCCTACGAGCAGTACTTC
CASSQGLAHSYEQYF
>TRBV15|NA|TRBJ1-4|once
TGTGCCACTGAGACGGGGGGAGTGGGTGAAAAACTGTTTTTT
CATETGGVGEKLFF
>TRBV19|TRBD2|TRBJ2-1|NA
TGTGCCAGTAGTATGGGGACTATCCGGCAGTTCTTC
CASSMGTIRQFF
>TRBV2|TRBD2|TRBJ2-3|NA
TGTGCCACCTACCGACTAGCGGGCGGCACAGATACGCAGTATTTT
CATYRLAGGTDTQYF
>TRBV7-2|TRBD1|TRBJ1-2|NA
TGTGCCAGCAGCTTAGCGAGCCGGACAGGGGAAGTCCTCGGCTATGGCTACACCTTC
CASSLASRTGEVLGYGYTF
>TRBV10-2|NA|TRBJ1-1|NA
TGCGCCAGCAGTGAGGACTACGTCAGTGGAGCTTTCTTT
CASSEDYVSGAFF
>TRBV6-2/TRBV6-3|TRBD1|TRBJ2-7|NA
TGTGCCAGCAGCATAAGACAGGGAATCTTTTCCTACGAGCAGTACTTC
CASSIRQGIFSYEQYF
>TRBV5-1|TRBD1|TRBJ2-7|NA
TGCGTCAGCAGCCCAGGGGACAGGGTGGGCGAGCAGTACTTC
CVSSPGDRVGEQYF
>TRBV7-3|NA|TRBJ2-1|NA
TGTGCCAGCAGCCCAAAGGTAGGGACTCACAATGAGCAGTTCTTC
CASSPKVGTHNEQFF
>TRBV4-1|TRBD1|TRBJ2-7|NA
TGCGCCAGCAGCCAACCGGGACAGGGTTACGAGCAGTACTTC
CASSQPGQGYEQYF
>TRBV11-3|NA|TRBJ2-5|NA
TGTGCCAGCAGCCCCCAACAGGCGAACCAAGAGACCCAGTACTTC
CASSPQQANQETQYF